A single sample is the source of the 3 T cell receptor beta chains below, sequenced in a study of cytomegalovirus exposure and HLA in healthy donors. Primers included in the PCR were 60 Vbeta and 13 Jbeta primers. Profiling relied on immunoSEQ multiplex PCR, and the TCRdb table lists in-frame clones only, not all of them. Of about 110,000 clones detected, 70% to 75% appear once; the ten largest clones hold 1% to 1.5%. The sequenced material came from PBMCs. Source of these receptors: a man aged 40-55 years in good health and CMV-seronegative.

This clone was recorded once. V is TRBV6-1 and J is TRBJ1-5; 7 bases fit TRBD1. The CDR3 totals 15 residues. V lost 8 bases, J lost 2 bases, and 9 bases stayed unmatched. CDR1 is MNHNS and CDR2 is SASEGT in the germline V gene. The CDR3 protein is CASLTGERGNQPQHF. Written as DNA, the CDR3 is TGTGCCAGCCTAACAGGGGAGAGGGGCAATCAGCCCCAGCATTTT.

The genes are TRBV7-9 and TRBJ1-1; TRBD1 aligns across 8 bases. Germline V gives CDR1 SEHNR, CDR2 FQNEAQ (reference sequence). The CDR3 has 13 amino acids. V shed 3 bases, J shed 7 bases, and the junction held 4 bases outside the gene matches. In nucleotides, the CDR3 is TGTGCCAGCAGCTTCCCAGGGGGCGATGAAGCTTTCTTT. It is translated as CASSFPGGDEAFF.

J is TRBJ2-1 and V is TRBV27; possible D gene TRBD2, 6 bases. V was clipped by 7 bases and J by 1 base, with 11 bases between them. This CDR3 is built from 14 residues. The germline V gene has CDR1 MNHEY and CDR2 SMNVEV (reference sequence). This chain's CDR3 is CASTVRGSYNEQFF. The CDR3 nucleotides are TGTGCCAGCACCGTTCGGGGGTCCTACAATGAGCAGTTCTTC.